The 24 T cell receptor beta chains below come from one sample, sequenced in a study of T cells in tuberculosis. The protocol was immunoSEQ multiplex PCR, while the TCRdb copy is restricted to in-frame clones and leaves out a portion. The sample shows around 30,000 clones, over 85% of them seen only once. Input material: PBMCs. Receptors originate from a donor aged 10-29 years with latent tuberculosis or without tuberculosis infection.

This sequence joins TRBV9 and TRBJ2-3, with 7 positions matching TRBD2. Germline loops: CDR1 SGDLS, CDR2 YYNGEE. The CDR3 loop spans 16 amino acids. V shed 0 bases and J 1 base; nucleotides not matched to a gene: 5. In DNA form, the CDR3 reads TGTGCCAGCAGCGTAGTCGGGGGAGGGGGCACAGATACGCAGTATTTT. Its protein is CASSVVGGGGTDTQYF.

J is TRBJ1-4 and V is TRBV27, with D perhaps matching TRBD1 (6 bases). Germline CDR1 MNHEY, CDR2 SMNVEV (reference sequence). V was pared by 3 bases and J by 2 bases, with 13 bases between. The CDR3 extends over 16 amino acids. In DNA, the CDR3 is TGTGCCAGCAGTTTCAAACAGGGTTGGACTAATGAAAAACTGTTTTTT. As protein: CASSFKQGWTNEKLFF.

This clone was detected only a few times. The chain carries TRBV27 and TRBJ2-1; 8 nucleotides agree with TRBD2. Trimming took 4 bases from V and 6 from J; bases not matched to a gene: 11. Germline CDR1 MNHEY, CDR2 SMNVEV (reference sequence). CDR3 length: 16 amino acids. The DNA of the CDR3 is TGTGCCAGCAGTTCACCGTCCGGACTAGCTGTCAATGAGCAGTTCTTC. Amino acids: CASSSPSGLAVNEQFF.

The chain employs TRBV7-8 and TRBJ2-5; 8 bases are shared with TRBD2. The length of the CDR3 is 16 residues. Unmatched junction bases numbered 8, after V lost 3 bases and J lost 2 bases. CDR1 and CDR2 from the germline V gene are SGHVS and FQNEAQ. The CDR3 loop reads CASSFRSGTRQETQYF. CDR3 bases: TGTGCCAGCAGCTTCCGCTCCGGGACTAGACAAGAGACCCAGTACTTC.

The chain joins TRBV28 to TRBJ2-7, with 13 nucleotides matching TRBD2. This CDR3 comprises 22 residues. Germline loops: CDR1 MDHEN, CDR2 SYDVKM. J gave up 0 bases and V 3 bases, and 20 bases lay outside the gene matches. CDR3: CASSFRTGSARLAGGHSYEQYF. The CDR3 nucleotides are TGTGCCAGCAGTTTCCGGACAGGGAGCGCCAGACTAGCGGGAGGCCACTCCTACGAGCAGTACTTC.

The chain joins TRBV11-2 to TRBJ2-1; D is perhaps TRBD1 (6 bases). In germline, CDR1 is SGHAT, CDR2 FQNNGV. V was shortened by 0 bases and J by 4 bases, with 13 bases between the two germline ends. The CDR3 spans 16 residues. The CDR3 loop reads CASSLDYWDIYNEQFF. In DNA form, the CDR3 reads TGTGCCAGCAGCTTAGATTATTGGGACATATACAATGAGCAGTTCTTC.

The rearrangement links TRBV4-3 to TRBJ2-1; 7 nucleotides match TRBD2. The CDR3 runs 16 residues. The ends lost 0 bases at V and 4 bases at J; junction bases unmatched: 6. The germline CDR1 and CDR2 sequences are LGHNA and YSLEER. The CDR3 nucleotides are TGCGCCAGCAGCCAAGATTTCGCGGGGGAGTACAATGAGCAGTTCTTC. This sequence encodes CASSQDFAGEYNEQFF.

This chain connects TRBV28 to TRBJ2-3, with TRBD2 matching over 7 bases. This CDR3 has 13 amino acids. CDR1 and CDR2 (germline): MDHEN, SYDVKM. Trimming at V came to 6 bases and at J to 6 bases, leaving 6 bases not matched to a gene. As DNA, the CDR3 is TGTGCCAGCAGGAGGGGACTATGGGATACGCAGTATTTT. Translating it yields CASRRGLWDTQYF.

The chain recombines TRBV14 with TRBJ2-1; TRBD2 aligns across 8 bases. The CDR3 is 15 residues long. Germline trimming cut 4 bases from V and 4 bases from J; bases unmatched to any gene: 6. Germline V lookup: CDR1 SGHDN, CDR2 FVKESK. CDR3 DNA: TGTGCCAGCAGCCTATGGAGCGGGGGATACAATGAGCAGTTCTTC. It encodes CASSLWSGGYNEQFF.

The chain has TRBV25-1 and TRBJ1-1; 9 bases are shared with TRBD1. The CDR3 has 15 residues. J gave up 6 bases and V 1 base, and 6 bases lay outside the gene matches. CDR1 MGHDK and CDR2 SYGVNS come from the germline V gene. The chain's CDR3 is CASSELEGTGSEAFF. CDR3 nucleotides: TGTGCCAGCAGTGAATTAGAAGGGACAGGGTCTGAAGCTTTCTTT.

The chain is built from TRBV29-1 and TRBJ2-7; weak D call: TRBD1 (5 bases). Germline-derived CDR1 and CDR2 are SQVTM and ANQGSEA. This CDR3 spans 13 amino acids. The V end lost 1 base, the J end lost 2 bases, and 9 bases lay between the germline ends. The CDR3 here is CSVEGQRPYEQYF. As DNA, the CDR3 is TGCAGCGTTGAAGGACAGAGACCCTACGAGCAGTACTTC.

This chain joins TRBV7-9 and TRBJ2-1, with 7 bases matching TRBD1. The length of the CDR3 is 16 residues. V lost 1 base to trimming and J lost 5 bases; unmatched junction nucleotides: 8. Germline loops: CDR1 SEHNR, CDR2 FQNEAQ (reference sequence). The CDR3 region has the DNA TGTGCCAGCAGCTTAGTTGTGACAGGGCTGGACAATGAGCAGTTCTTC. Protein: CASSLVVTGLDNEQFF. The whole variable domain, remainder taken from reference TRBV7-9 and TRBJ2-1, is DTGVSQNPRHKITKRGQNVTFRCDPISEHNRLYWYRQTLGQGPEFLTYFQNEAQLEKSRLLSDRFSAERPKGSFSTLEIQRTEQGDSAMYLCASSLVVTGLDNEQFFGPGTRLTVL.

A single count supports this clone. CDR3 amino acids: CASSLRGSGAYEQYF. The CDR3 coding sequence is TGTGCCAGCAGTTTAAGGGGGAGCGGGGCGTACGAGCAGTACTTC. The chain uses TRBV28 and TRBJ2-7, with D possibly TRBD2 on 7 matching bases. Germline V gene sequence: CDR1 MDHEN, CDR2 SYDVKM. The CDR3 consists of 15 residues. The V end lost 2 bases, the J end lost 4 bases, and 15 bases lay between the germline ends.

This clone was recorded only once. Here the CDR3 reads CASSLVWGRVKETQYF. CDR3 nucleotide sequence: TGTGCCAGCAGTTTAGTCTGGGGCAGGGTAAAAGAGACCCAGTACTTC. The chain links TRBV28 to TRBJ2-5, with D possibly TRBD1 on 5 matching bases. Between the trimmed V and J ends, which lost 2 bases and 3 bases, there was a span of 16 bases. This CDR3 has 16 amino acids. Germline assignment: CDR1 MDHEN and CDR2 SYDVKM.

This sequence joins TRBV7-2 and TRBJ2-2; 10 nucleotides match TRBD1. Germline V CDR1 and CDR2: SGHTA, FQGNSA. The CDR3 is 15 amino acids. V gave up 5 bases and J gave up 7 bases; unmatched junction bases: 7. The CDR3 nucleotides read TGTGCCAGCAGCACCGGGACAGGGGTCAGCGGGGAGCTGTTTTTT. Translation gives CASSTGTGVSGELFF.

The chain uses TRBV18 and TRBJ1-3, with no clear D. Germline CDR1 is KGHSH and CDR2 is LQKENI. The CDR3 extends over 11 amino acids. V lost 10 bases, J lost 0 bases, and 4 bases lay in between. CDR3 region: CATHSGNTIYF. The CDR3 DNA sequence: TGTGCCACCCACTCTGGAAACACCATATATTTT.

This chain uses TRBV7-6 with TRBJ2-7; D call uncertain. The germline V and J ends were trimmed by 5 bases and 6 bases, with 14 bases remaining between them. The CDR3 totals 13 residues. The germline gives CDR1 SGHVS, CDR2 FNYEAQ. Here the CDR3 reads CASSLPASGEQYF. CDR3 sequence (DNA): TGTGCCAGCAGCCTCCCCGCCTCGGGCGAGCAGTACTTC.

CDR3 DNA sequence: TGTGCCAGCAGCCAAGTTGAGGGCACAGATACGCAGTATTTT. Encoded protein: CASSQVEGTDTQYF. V and J are TRBV4-2 and TRBJ2-3; D gene uncertain. CDR1 is LGHNA, CDR2 YNFKEQ, per germline. CDR3 length equals 14 residues. Trimming stripped 1 base from V and 1 base from J, with 6 bases between.

The chain is built from TRBV7-2 and TRBJ2-3; D may be TRBD1 (7 bases). This CDR3 spans 16 amino acids. V lost 6 bases to trimming and J lost 5 bases, with 21 bases between them. The germline V gene has CDR1 SGHTA and CDR2 FQGNSA. CDR3 residues: CASSQNLEGAGDTQYF. In DNA, the CDR3 is TGTGCCAGCAGTCAAAATTTGGAGGGGGCCGGAGATACGCAGTATTTT.

The chain employs TRBV28 and TRBJ2-1; D remains unclear. Germline V lookup: CDR1 MDHEN, CDR2 SYDVKM. V was trimmed by 2 bases and J by 9 bases, leaving 5 bases between them. The CDR3 is 11 amino acids. CDR3 nucleotides: TGTGCCAGCAGTTTAGGCTCTGAGCAGTTCTTC. Encoded protein: CASSLGSEQFF. Full variable domain (missing parts from reference TRBV28 and TRBJ2-1): DVKVTQSSRYLVKRTGEKVFLECVQDMDHENMFWYRQDPGLGLRLIYFSYDVKMKEKGDIPEGYSVSREKKERFSLILESASTNQTSMYLCASSLGSEQFFGPGTRLTVL.

V usage is TRBV28 and J usage is TRBJ2-1; 8 nucleotides match TRBD2. V was pared by 4 bases and J by 0 bases, with 2 bases of the junction left unmatched. CDR3 size: 15 residues. CDR1 is MDHEN and CDR2 is SYDVKM in the germline V gene. CDR3 in amino acids: CASSSGGVSYNEQFF. CDR3 nucleotide sequence: TGTGCCAGCAGTTCGGGAGGGGTCTCCTACAATGAGCAGTTCTTC.

The chain joins TRBV7-2 to TRBJ2-7; possibly TRBD1 for D (6 bases). Germline V gives CDR1 SGHTA, CDR2 FQGNSA. V was clipped by 3 bases and J by 4 bases, with 10 bases between them. This CDR3 is built from 13 residues. In DNA, the CDR3 is TGTGCCAGCAGCTTCCGACAGGTTTACGAGCAGTACTTC. As protein: CASSFRQVYEQYF. Complete variable domain (other parts from reference TRBV7-2 and TRBJ2-7): GAGVSQSPSNKVTEKGKDVELRCDPISGHTALYWYRQSLGQGLEFLIYFQGNSAPDKSGLPSDRFSAERTGGSVSTLTIQRTQQEDSAVYLCASSFRQVYEQYFGPGTRLTVT.

Only a few counts were recorded for this clone. Here the CDR3 reads CATSRAGTGGPYEQYF. CDR3 DNA: TGTGCCACCAGCAGAGCCGGGACAGGGGGCCCCTACGAGCAGTACTTC. This chain joins TRBV15 and TRBJ2-7, with 12 nucleotides matching TRBD1. The CDR3 length is 16 residues. Germline-derived CDR1 and CDR2 are LNHNV and YYDKDF (reference sequence). Trimming at V came to 1 base and at J to 2 bases, leaving 3 bases not matched to a gene.

This clone was seen more than once but under ten times. The rearrangement uses TRBV5-1 and TRBJ2-7, with 9 nucleotides matching TRBD2. J gave up 5 bases and V 0 bases, and 12 bases lay outside the gene matches. This CDR3 has 17 residues. Germline loops: CDR1 SGHRS, CDR2 YFSETQ. CDR3 sequence (DNA): TGCGCCAGCAGCTTGGGGTTTGGTAGCGGGAGTGGCAACGAGCAGTACTTC. This encodes CASSLGFGSGSGNEQYF.